This T cell receptor (beta chain) derives from a study of Ad26.COV2.S vaccination and SARS-CoV-2 variants. Some clones are missing from TCRdb's copy, which holds only in-frame ones; the method was immunoSEQ multiplex PCR. The table has approximately 400,000 clones, 92% seen once. This CDR3 is built from 13 residues. Germline CDR1 and CDR2: SNHLY and FYNNEI. Trimming cost V 6 bases and J 4 bases, with 12 bases left between them. Comment on this clone: The antigen remains undetermined.

General study findings and limits: Individuals receiving vaccine had higher spike-specific TCR breadth than placebo recipients did. Total T cell responses were possibly underestimated by TCR breadth and depth analyses. Vaccine and placebo recipients had comparable breadth of non-spike TCRs. After vaccination, reports described spike-specific CD8+ and CD4+ T cell responses as showing substantial breadth.

The receptor was derived from a human donor who had recovered from COVID-19. The chain has TRBV2 and TRBJ1-1, with unresolved D. Sequenced here: peripheral blood, sampled after recovery from COVID-19. CDR3 nucleotides: TGTGCCAGCAGGGACCCCTCTGGCACTGAAGCTTTCTTT. Translating gives CASRDPSGTEAFF.